These 13 T cell receptor beta chains were sequenced from one sample in a study of T cells in Graves' hyperthyroidism and ophthalmopathy. TCR beta CDR3 regions were amplified from RNA transcripts. Primed by the HTBI set, a first-round RT-PCR was run on the TCR CDR3. TCRdb reprocessed the multiplex PCR reads via MiXCR and lists one record per CDR3 protein. Of hundreds of thousands of distinct CDR3 sequences in the sample, less than 25% were seen once. The material sequenced was blood. The receptors were sampled from a man aged 25-45 years with Graves' ophthalmopathy.

In its sample, this clonotype was seen many times. The gene calls are TRBV12-3 or TRBV12-4 and TRBJ1-2; 7 bases line up with TRBD1. This CDR3 spans 13 amino acids. Losses at the gene ends were 3 bases for V and 6 bases for J; bases not matched to a gene: 4. The CDR3 DNA reads as TGTGCCAGCAGTTTCCGACAGGGCCATGGCTACACCTTC. Translating gives CASSFRQGHGYTF.

The sample holds a few counts of this clonotype. V is TRBV5-6 and J is TRBJ2-1; D unclear. Deletions cut 0 bases from V and 4 bases from J, with 11 bases between. This CDR3 region has 15 residues. From germline, CDR1 is SGHDT and CDR2 YYEEEE. The CDR3 region has the DNA TGTGCCAGCAGCTTGGCCTCCACCAGGTACAATGAGCAGTTCTTC. Its translation is CASSLASTRYNEQFF.

The chain couples TRBV14 to TRBJ1-1; D unresolved. Germline-derived CDR1 and CDR2 are SGHDN and FVKESK. CDR3 length: 15 residues. V lost 2 bases and J 5 bases, leaving 15 bases between the germline ends. The DNA of the CDR3 is TGTGCCAGCAGCCAACACCCCCATGGCGGGACTGAAGCTTTCTTT. Protein: CASSQHPHGGTEAFF. Using reference TRBV14 and TRBJ1-1 for the parts outside the CDR3, the full variable domain is EAGVTQFPSHSVIEKGQTVTLRCDPISGHDNLYWYRRVMGKEIKFLLHFVKESKQDESGMPNNRFLAERTGGTYSTLKVQPAELEDSGVYFCASSQHPHGGTEAFFGQGTRLTVV.

This clonotype was seen repeatedly, ten times or more. The rearrangement uses TRBV28 and TRBJ2-7, with 7 bases lining up with TRBD2. There are 18 residues in the CDR3. From germline, CDR1 is MDHEN and CDR2 SYDVKM. The ends lost 1 base at V and 2 bases at J; junction bases unmatched: 14. The CDR3 region is CASSLSYPGRASAYEQYF. CDR3 DNA: TGTGCCAGCAGTTTATCCTACCCGGGGAGGGCGTCTGCCTACGAGCAGTACTTC.

This clonotype has more than one count but fewer than ten. The J gene is TRBJ2-1, the V gene TRBV10-3; 9 nucleotides agree with TRBD1. V shed 6 bases and J 5 bases; nucleotides not matched to a gene: 8. The CDR3 has 15 amino acids. Germline V gene lookup returns CDR1 ENHRY and CDR2 SYGVKD. CDR3 bases: TGTGCCATCAGACCTGGACAGGGGCGAAACAATGAGCAGTTCTTC. Amino acid sequence: CAIRPGQGRNNEQFF.

Many counts were recorded for this clonotype. CDR3 DNA sequence: TGCAGTGCGACACGACTAGCGGGGGTTTCGGATACGCAGTATTTT. Its translation is CSATRLAGVSDTQYF. V is TRBV20-1 and J is TRBJ2-3, with 12 nucleotides matching TRBD2. V was pared by 6 bases and J by 6 bases, with 10 bases of the junction left unmatched. Germline V gene sequence: CDR1 DFQATT, CDR2 SNEGSKA (reference sequence). The CDR3 sequence is 15 residues long.

There are many counts of this clonotype. The chain couples TRBV28 to TRBJ1-1, with 9 bases that match TRBD1. The germline V gene has CDR1 MDHEN and CDR2 SYDVKM. The CDR3 length is 17 residues. Trimming removed 4 bases from V and 0 bases from J; junction bases left unmatched: 9. Here the CDR3 reads CASSSGTGGGVNTEAFF. CDR3 sequence (DNA): TGTGCCAGCAGTTCAGGAACAGGGGGCGGGGTGAACACTGAAGCTTTCTTT.

The table lists this clonotype with many counts. The chain joins TRBV3-1 to TRBJ1-5; a weak D match, TRBD1 (6 bases). V shed 2 bases and J shed 7 bases, with 12 bases lying between them. CDR1 LGHDT and CDR2 YNNKEL come from the germline V gene (reference sequence). The CDR3 consists of 14 residues. CDR3 bases: TGTGCCAGCAGCCAAACAGGGAACCACCAGCCCCAGCATTTT. Its protein is CASSQTGNHQPQHF.

The sample holds a few counts of this clonotype. V usage is TRBV3-1 and J usage is TRBJ2-1; D is ambiguous. V shed 0 bases and J shed 9 bases, with 3 bases lying between them. CDR3 length: 11 residues. Germline loops: CDR1 LGHDT, CDR2 YNNKEL (reference sequence). CDR3 coding DNA: TGTGCCAGCAGCCAAGAGGGTGAGCAGTTCTTC. Its translation is CASSQEGEQFF.

This clonotype was found a few times. V is TRBV13 and J is TRBJ1-1; 11 bases line up with TRBD1. With 2 bases clipped from V and 4 bases from J, the junction kept 9 bases outside the gene matches. The CDR3 totals 17 residues. Germline-derived CDR1 and CDR2 are PRHDT and FYEKMQ (reference sequence). The CDR3 DNA is TGTGCCAGCAGCTTACGGAGTCCCGGGACAGGGGGCACTGAAGCTTTCTTT. Its translation is CASSLRSPGTGGTEAFF.

This clonotype was picked up a small number of times. The chain is built from TRBV28 and TRBJ2-1, with a weak D call TRBD2 (5 bases). Germline lookup yields CDR1 MDHEN and CDR2 SYDVKM. CDR3 length: 13 residues. The V end was cut by 8 bases, the J end by 8 bases, with 16 bases between. The CDR3 region has the DNA TGTGCCAGCGGATGGGCGGAGGAGTATGAGCAGTTCTTC. Amino acid sequence: CASGWAEEYEQFF.

In its sample, this clonotype was seen a few times. The chain carries TRBV7-9 and TRBJ2-3, with D perhaps assigned TRBD1 or TRBD2 (5 bases each). This CDR3 has 17 amino acids. The germline gives CDR1 SEHNR, CDR2 FQNEAQ (reference sequence). V was pared by 5 bases and J by 5 bases, with 23 bases between. The CDR3: CASSPRATPPRGDTQYF. The CDR3 bases are TGTGCCAGCAGCCCCAGGGCTACCCCCCCGAGGGGAGATACGCAGTATTTT.

In its sample, this clonotype was seen many times. The chain couples TRBV11-2 to TRBJ1-4; D gene unclear. Germline CDR1 and CDR2: SGHAT and FQNNGV. The CDR3 loop spans 11 amino acids. Trimming removed 0 bases at V and 8 bases at J, with 1 base between. The CDR3 DNA reads TGTGCCAGCAGCTTAGACGAAAAACTGTTTTTT. Its translation: CASSLDEKLFF. The variable domain in full, with the rest retrieved from reference TRBV11-2 and TRBJ1-4, is EAGVAQSPRYKIIEKRQSVAFWCNPISGHATLYWYQQILGQGPKLLIQFQNNGVVDDSQLPKDRFSAERLKGVDSTLKIQPAKLEDSAVYLCASSLDEKLFFGSGTQLSVL.